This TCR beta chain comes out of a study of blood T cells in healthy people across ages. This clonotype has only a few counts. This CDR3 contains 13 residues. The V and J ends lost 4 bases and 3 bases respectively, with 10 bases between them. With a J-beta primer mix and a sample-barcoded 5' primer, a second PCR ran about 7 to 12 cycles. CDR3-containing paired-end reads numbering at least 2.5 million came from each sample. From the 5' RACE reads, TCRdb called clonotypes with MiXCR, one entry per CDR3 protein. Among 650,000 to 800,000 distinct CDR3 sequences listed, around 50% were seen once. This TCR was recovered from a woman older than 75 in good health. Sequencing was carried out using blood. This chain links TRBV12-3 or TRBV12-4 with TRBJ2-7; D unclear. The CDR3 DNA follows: TGTGCCAGCAGTTGTGGTAGGGACTACGAGCAGTACTTC. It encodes CASSCGRDYEQYF.